Presented here are 14 T cell receptor beta chains from one specimen sequenced in a study of CD8 T cells in Susac syndrome. Reverse transcription used roughly 0.45 to 1 ug RNA and random hexamers. TCRdb used MiXCR to reprocess the immunoSEQ multiplex PCR reads, holding one entry per CDR3 protein. Of about 150,000 distinct CDR3 sequences in the sample, over 85% were seen once. Specimen: CD8+ T cells from PBMCs. These receptors were collected from a human donor with multiple sclerosis.

The V call is TRBV7-9, the J call TRBJ1-1; a possible D gene is TRBD1 (6 bases). CDR3 size: 16 residues. CDR1 and CDR2 from the germline V gene are SEHNR and FQNEAQ (reference sequence). With 6 bases removed from V and 1 base from J, the gap between germline ends came to 18 bases. This CDR3 is CASSPPGRGPNTEAFF. Written as DNA, the CDR3 is TGTGCCAGCAGTCCCCCGGGGCGGGGGCCGAACACTGAAGCTTTCTTT.

The chain combines TRBV30 with TRBJ1-2; a possible D gene is TRBD1 (5 bases). The V and J ends lost 1 base and 7 bases respectively, with 13 bases between them. The length of the CDR3 is 13 residues. CDR1 is GTSNPN, CDR2 SVGIG, per germline (reference sequence). The CDR3 coding sequence is TGTGCCTGGAGTGCGGGACGGTCGGTTGGCTACACCTTC. Residues: CAWSAGRSVGYTF.

V usage is TRBV25-1 and J usage is TRBJ2-3; 7 positions agree with TRBD1. CDR1 and CDR2 from the germline V gene are MGHDK and SYGVNS. Trimming at V came to 10 bases and at J to 5 bases, leaving 12 bases not matched to a gene. This CDR3 region has 14 residues. CDR3 sequence (DNA): TGTGCCACCAACGAGGGGGCCGGAGAAGATACGCAGTATTTT. This encodes CATNEGAGEDTQYF.

The V gene is TRBV19, the J gene TRBJ2-7; the match to TRBD1 covers 11 bases. The V and J ends lost 7 bases and 1 base, in that order; junction bases with no gene match: 6. Looked up from germline, CDR1 is LNHDA and CDR2 is SQIVND (reference sequence). The CDR3 covers 15 residues. This CDR3 is CASTYGQGASYEQYF. DNA for the CDR3: TGTGCCAGTACCTACGGACAGGGGGCTTCCTACGAGCAGTACTTC.

V usage is TRBV5-1 and J usage is TRBJ1-2; D may be TRBD1 (5 bases). The CDR3 sequence is 12 residues long. Per the germline V gene, CDR1 is SGHRS and CDR2 is YFSETQ. The V and J ends lost 0 bases and 6 bases respectively, with 6 bases between them. CDR3 region: CASSLGQHGYTF. DNA of the CDR3: TGCGCCAGCAGCTTGGGACAGCATGGCTACACCTTC.

This chain joins TRBV13 and TRBJ2-1; D is possibly TRBD2 (6 bases). Germline CDR1 PRHDT, CDR2 FYEKMQ (reference sequence). V lost 4 bases, J lost 3 bases, and 13 bases lay in between. This CDR3 region has 15 residues. This CDR3 reads CASSSRLVVYNEQFF. The CDR3, as DNA: TGTGCCAGCAGCTCCCGACTAGTCGTCTACAATGAGCAGTTCTTC.

The chain carries TRBV6-2 or TRBV6-3 and TRBJ1-1; D ambiguous. The CDR3 extends over 13 amino acids. Germline V gene sequence: CDR1 MNHEY, CDR2 SVGEGT. Trimming shortened V by 2 bases and J by 1 base, and 5 bases separated the two germline ends. CDR3 nucleotide sequence: TGTGCCAGCAGTTACAGCCAGAACACTGAAGCTTTCTTT. Its translation: CASSYSQNTEAFF.

The chain has TRBV5-4 and TRBJ1-5, with D tentatively TRBD1 (5 bases). The CDR3 sequence is 14 residues long. Per germline, CDR1 SGHNT and CDR2 YYREEE (reference sequence). V was trimmed by 4 bases and J by 0 bases, leaving 8 bases between them. In DNA, the CDR3 is TGTGCCAGCAGCATGAGGGGTAGCAATCAGCCCCAGCATTTT. Its translation is CASSMRGSNQPQHF.

The chain has TRBV4-3 and TRBJ2-1, with D perhaps matching TRBD1 or TRBD2 (5 bases each). V was cut by 0 bases and J by 1 base, with 19 bases left in between. Germline CDR1 is LGHNA and CDR2 is YSLEER. This CDR3 comprises 19 residues. Here the CDR3 reads CASSQDPFSGTASYNEQFF. Here the CDR3 DNA reads TGCGCCAGCAGCCAAGATCCCTTCTCCGGGACGGCTTCCTACAATGAGCAGTTCTTC.

The chain has TRBV12-3 or TRBV12-4 and TRBJ1-6; tentatively, D is TRBD1 (6 bases). The CDR3 consists of 13 residues. V gave up 8 bases and J gave up 11 bases, with 16 bases separating them. The CDR3 nucleotides read TGTGCCAGCGGACGGGCAGGGGAGGCACCCCTCCACTTT. This translates into CASGRAGEAPLHF.

This chain joins TRBV23-1 and TRBJ2-3, with D possibly matching TRBD1 (5 bases). TRBV23-1 has ORF status, its function being uncertain. The CDR3 extends over 17 amino acids. Trimming took off 4 bases at V and 0 bases at J, with 17 bases between the two ends. DNA for the CDR3: TGCGCCAGCAGTCTCAAAAGGGGATACACTAGCACAGATACGCAGTATTTT. It is translated as CASSLKRGYTSTDTQYF.

The V and J genes are TRBV4-2 and TRBJ2-7; 8 positions agree with TRBD2. The CDR3 is made up of 16 amino acids. CDR1 is LGHNA and CDR2 is YNFKEQ in the germline V gene. V lost 1 base and J lost 4; bases outside the gene matches: 9. The CDR3 sequence: CASSQGAGAGHYEQYF. In nucleotides, the CDR3 is TGTGCCAGCAGCCAAGGAGCGGGGGCAGGGCATTACGAGCAGTACTTC.

This chain connects TRBV5-1 to TRBJ1-2; D is perhaps TRBD1 (5 bases). This CDR3 region has 14 residues. V lost 6 bases to trimming and J lost 4 bases, with 16 bases between them. Germline V lookup: CDR1 SGHRS, CDR2 YFSETQ. CDR3 DNA sequence: TGCGCCAGCACCCTAAACGGGGGTTCCTATGGCTACACCTTC. Translating gives CASTLNGGSYGYTF.

The chain recombines TRBV11-3 with TRBJ2-5; 10 nucleotides match TRBD1. The CDR3 spans 14 residues. V was pared by 5 bases and J by 4 bases, with 4 bases of the junction left unmatched. Germline CDR1 and CDR2: SGHNT and YENEEA. The CDR3 spells CASSLRTGGETQYF. Written as DNA, the CDR3 is TGTGCCAGCAGCCTTCGGACAGGGGGAGAGACCCAGTACTTC.